This TCR beta chain emerged from a study of blood T cell repertoires in COVID-19. Study-wide background: The United States, Italy and Spain were the sources of the acute and convalescent COVID-19 samples.

CDR1 SEHNR and CDR2 FQNEAQ come from the germline V gene (reference sequence). V lost 0 bases, J lost 8 bases, and 7 bases stayed unmatched. The CDR3 has 15 amino acids. In its sample, this clone was seen once. The data were produced by immunoSEQ multiplex PCR, yet TCRdb's version contains in-frame clones alone and is incomplete. The sample lists 88,000 or so clones, around 86% occurring once. V and J are TRBV7-9 and TRBJ1-2; 9 bases line up with TRBD1. Sequencing was done on a sample of peripheral blood. The TCR originated in a man in his sixties with acute or convalescent COVID-19. The CDR3 loop reads CASSLAGQGLGGYTF. The CDR3 DNA follows: TGTGCCAGCAGCTTAGCTGGACAGGGGTTAGGAGGCTACACCTTC.